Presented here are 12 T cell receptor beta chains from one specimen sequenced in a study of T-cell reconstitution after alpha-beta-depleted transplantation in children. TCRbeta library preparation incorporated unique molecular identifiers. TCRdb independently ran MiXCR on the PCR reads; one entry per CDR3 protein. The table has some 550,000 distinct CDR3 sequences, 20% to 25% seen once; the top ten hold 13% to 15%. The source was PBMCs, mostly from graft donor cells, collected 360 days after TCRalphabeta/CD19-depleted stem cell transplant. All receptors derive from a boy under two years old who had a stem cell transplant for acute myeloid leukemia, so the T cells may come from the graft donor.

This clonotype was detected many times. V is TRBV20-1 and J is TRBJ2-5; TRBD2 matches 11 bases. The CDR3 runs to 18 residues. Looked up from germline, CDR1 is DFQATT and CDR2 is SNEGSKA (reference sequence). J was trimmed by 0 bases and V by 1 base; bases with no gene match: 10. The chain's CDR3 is CSARVGALAGAYQETQYF. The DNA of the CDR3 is TGCAGTGCTAGAGTTGGGGCACTAGCGGGGGCCTACCAAGAGACCCAGTACTTC.

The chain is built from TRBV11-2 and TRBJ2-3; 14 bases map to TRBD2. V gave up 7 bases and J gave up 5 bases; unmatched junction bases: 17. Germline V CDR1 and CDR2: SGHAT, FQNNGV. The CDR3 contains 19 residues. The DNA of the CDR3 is TGTGCCAGCAACTACTACCCGACTAGCGGGGGGGCCGAATTAGATACGCAGTATTTT. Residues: CASNYYPTSGGAELDTQYF.

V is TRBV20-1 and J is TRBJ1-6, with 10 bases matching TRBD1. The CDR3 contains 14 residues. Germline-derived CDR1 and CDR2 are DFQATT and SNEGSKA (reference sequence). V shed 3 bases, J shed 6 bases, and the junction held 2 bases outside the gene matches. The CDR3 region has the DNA TGCAGTGCTAGCTGGGACAGGGGTAATTCACCCCTCCACTTT. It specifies CSASWDRGNSPLHF.

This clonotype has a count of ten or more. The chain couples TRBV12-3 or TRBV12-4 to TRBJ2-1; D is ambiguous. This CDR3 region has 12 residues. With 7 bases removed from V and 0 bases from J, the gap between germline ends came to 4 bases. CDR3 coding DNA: TGTGCCAGCAAACTCTCCTACAATGAGCAGTTCTTC. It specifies CASKLSYNEQFF.

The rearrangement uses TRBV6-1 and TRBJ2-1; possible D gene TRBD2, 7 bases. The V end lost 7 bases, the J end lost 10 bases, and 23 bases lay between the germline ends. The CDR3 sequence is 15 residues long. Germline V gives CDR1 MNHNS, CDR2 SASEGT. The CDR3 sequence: CASTFLRGLPGEQFF. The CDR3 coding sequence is TGTGCCAGCACCTTCTTGCGGGGGCTACCGGGGGAGCAGTTCTTC.

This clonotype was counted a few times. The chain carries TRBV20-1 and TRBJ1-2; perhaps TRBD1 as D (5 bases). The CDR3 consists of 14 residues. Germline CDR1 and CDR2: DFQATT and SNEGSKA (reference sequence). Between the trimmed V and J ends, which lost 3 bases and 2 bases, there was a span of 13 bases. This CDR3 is CSASAGHPNYGYTF. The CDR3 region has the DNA TGCAGTGCTAGTGCGGGGCATCCCAACTATGGCTACACCTTC.

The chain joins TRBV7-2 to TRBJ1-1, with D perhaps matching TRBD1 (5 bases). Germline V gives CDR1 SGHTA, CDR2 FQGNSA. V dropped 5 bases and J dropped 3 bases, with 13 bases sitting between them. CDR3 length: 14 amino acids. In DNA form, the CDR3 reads TGTGCCAGCAGCCACGGGGGGGGGGACACTGAAGCTTTCTTT. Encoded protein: CASSHGGGDTEAFF.

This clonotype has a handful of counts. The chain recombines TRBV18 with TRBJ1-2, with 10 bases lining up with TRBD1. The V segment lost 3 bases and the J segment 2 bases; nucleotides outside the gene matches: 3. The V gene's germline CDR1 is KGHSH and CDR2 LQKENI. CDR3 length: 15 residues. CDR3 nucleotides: TGTGCCAGCTCACCGCCGGGACAGGGGAACTATGGCTACACCTTC. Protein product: CASSPPGQGNYGYTF.

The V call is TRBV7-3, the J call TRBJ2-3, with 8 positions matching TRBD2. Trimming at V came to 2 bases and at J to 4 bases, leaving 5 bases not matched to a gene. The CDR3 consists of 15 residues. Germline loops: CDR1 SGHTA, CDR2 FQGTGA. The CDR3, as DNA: TGTGCCAGCAGCTTAGCGGGGGGACTGTCAGATACGCAGTATTTT. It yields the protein CASSLAGGLSDTQYF.

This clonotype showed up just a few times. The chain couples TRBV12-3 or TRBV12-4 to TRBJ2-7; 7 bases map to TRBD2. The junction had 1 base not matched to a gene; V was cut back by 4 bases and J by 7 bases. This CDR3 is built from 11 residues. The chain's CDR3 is CASSSGREQYF. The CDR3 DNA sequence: TGTGCCAGCAGTTCCGGGAGGGAGCAGTACTTC.

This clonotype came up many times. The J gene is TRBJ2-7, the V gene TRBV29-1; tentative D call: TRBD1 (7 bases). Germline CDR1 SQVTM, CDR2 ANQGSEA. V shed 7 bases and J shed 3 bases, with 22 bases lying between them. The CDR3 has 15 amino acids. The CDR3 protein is CSATGQEGLHYEQYF. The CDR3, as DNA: TGCAGCGCTACCGGACAGGAGGGCCTCCACTACGAGCAGTACTTC.

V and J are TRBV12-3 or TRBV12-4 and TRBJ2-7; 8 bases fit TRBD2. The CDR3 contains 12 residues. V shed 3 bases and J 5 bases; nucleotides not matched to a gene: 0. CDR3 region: CASSFGGDEQYV. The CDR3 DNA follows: TGTGCCAGCAGTTTCGGGGGGGACGAGCAGTACGTC.